One and the same sample provided the 8 T cell receptor beta chains below, sequenced in a study of technical replicates of blood from several donors. Here immunoSEQ multiplex PCR was the method, and the copy in TCRdb shows in-frame clones only, minus some. The sample has some 70,000 clones, approximately 97% seen once. The sample consisted of T cells isolated from PBMCs. The origin of the receptors is a human donor in good health.

The chain is built from TRBV29-1 and TRBJ2-3; 8 bases are shared with TRBD2. From germline, CDR1 is SQVTM and CDR2 ANQGSEA. Germline trimming cut 7 bases from V and 7 bases from J; bases unmatched to any gene: 10. This CDR3 has 13 residues. The chain's CDR3 is CSGRRLAGYTQYF. The CDR3 nucleotides are TGCAGCGGAAGACGTCTAGCGGGCTATACGCAGTATTTT.

The chain is built from TRBV11-3 and TRBJ1-1; 7 nucleotides align to TRBD1. V shed 3 bases and J 5 bases; nucleotides not matched to a gene: 6. The CDR3 sequence is 14 residues long. Germline V gives CDR1 SGHNT, CDR2 YENEEA. The CDR3 is CASSFTGDGTEAFF. The CDR3 region has the DNA TGTGCCAGCAGCTTCACAGGGGACGGAACTGAAGCTTTCTTT.

The chain recombines TRBV11-3 with TRBJ2-6, with D perhaps TRBD2 (6 bases). V was trimmed by 5 bases and J by 4 bases, leaving 24 bases between them. The CDR3 runs 19 residues. CDR1 is SGHNT, CDR2 YENEEA, per germline. In DNA form, the CDR3 reads TGTGCCAGCAGCACGAGTCGCGGGACCCAATGGGCCGGGGCCAACGTCCTGACTTTC. Translation gives CASSTSRGTQWAGANVLTF.

The rearrangement links TRBV27 to TRBJ2-7; 16 bases line up with TRBD2. Per the germline V gene, CDR1 is MNHEY and CDR2 is SMNVEV (reference sequence). The CDR3 extends over 15 amino acids. V was pared by 6 bases and J by 6 bases, with 5 bases of the junction left unmatched. The CDR3 DNA follows: TGTGCCAGCAGCCCCGGGACTAGCGGGAGGGGCGAGCAGTACTTC. It yields the protein CASSPGTSGRGEQYF.

V and J are TRBV30 and TRBJ2-2, with 9 bases aligning to TRBD2. In germline, CDR1 is GTSNPN, CDR2 SVGIG (reference sequence). V was clipped by 5 bases and J by 1 base; unmatched bases: 5. There are 15 residues in the CDR3. CDR3 bases: TGTGCCTGGTATAGCGGGAGCCAGAACACCGGGGAGCTGTTTTTT. Translated: CAWYSGSQNTGELFF.

The chain has TRBV9 and TRBJ2-7; 8 bases align to TRBD2. Germline assignment: CDR1 SGDLS and CDR2 YYNGEE. The CDR3 length is 14 residues. J was trimmed by 3 bases and V by 0 bases; bases with no gene match: 2. The CDR3 nucleotides are TGTGCCAGCAGCGTAGGGCTAGCGGGCTACGAGCAGTACTTC. Protein sequence: CASSVGLAGYEQYF.

This clone was counted a single time. This chain links TRBV11-3 with TRBJ1-2; D remains unclear. Germline-derived CDR1 and CDR2 are SGHNT and YENEEA. V lost 5 bases and J 0 bases, leaving 19 bases between the germline ends. The CDR3 has 17 residues. CDR3 DNA: TGTGCCAGCAGCCCTGGTGGGTACAGTGTAGCTAACTATGGCTACACCTTC. Residues: CASSPGGYSVANYGYTF.

CDR3 sequence: CASSQEGLAGDIYEQYF. The DNA for the CDR3 is TGCGCCAGCAGCCAAGAGGGGCTAGCGGGGGACATCTACGAGCAGTACTTC. The V call is TRBV4-1, the J call TRBJ2-7, with 10 bases fitting TRBD2. CDR3 size: 17 residues. Germline CDR1 MGHRA, CDR2 YSYEKL. Trimming took 0 bases from V and 3 from J; bases not matched to a gene: 8.